The 8 T cell receptor beta chains below all came from one sample that was sequenced in a study of Ad26.COV2.S vaccination and SARS-CoV-2 variants. Regarding treatment: some 19 received Ad26.COV2.S at low or high dose, single or two shots; roughly five received placebo; per-sample allocation not given. Vaccine and placebo recipients were sampled on day 63 after the first injection. Produced via immunoSEQ multiplex PCR; TCRdb's table is partial and in-frame only. The sample carries 290,000 or so clones, around 87% recorded once. This specimen consisted of peripheral blood, obtained in a trial of Ad26.COV2.S vaccine versus placebo. The origin of the receptors is a person between 18 and 65 years old who received the Ad26.COV2.S COVID-19 vaccine or a placebo.

The chain recombines TRBV6-5 with TRBJ1-6, with D maybe TRBD1 (5 bases). Trimming took 6 bases from V and 10 from J, leaving 13 bases between them. Germline CDR1 MNHEY, CDR2 SVGAGI. This CDR3 is 13 amino acids long. DNA of the CDR3: TGTGCCAGCAGGCCGGGGGTGCGGTCACCCCTCCACTTT. Protein: CASRPGVRSPLHF.

The chain couples TRBV7-9 to TRBJ2-7; TRBD1 aligns across 9 bases. This CDR3 is 18 amino acids long. V lost 4 bases, J lost 5 bases, and 18 bases stayed unmatched. The germline CDR1 and CDR2 sequences are SEHNR and FQNEAQ (reference sequence). CDR3 loop: CASSSTRPTGTGNDEQYF. For the CDR3, the DNA is TGTGCCAGCAGCTCAACAAGACCAACCGGGACAGGGAACGACGAGCAGTACTTC.

The CDR3 sequence is CASSEQALGADTQYF. DNA of the CDR3: TGTGCCAGCAGTGAACAGGCTCTGGGGGCAGATACGCAGTATTTT. V usage is TRBV2 and J usage is TRBJ2-3, with D possibly called TRBD1 or TRBD2 (5 bases each). The germline V gene has CDR1 SNHLY and CDR2 FYNNEI. This CDR3 comprises 15 residues. V lost 2 bases to trimming and J lost 4 bases, with 13 bases between them.

This chain joins TRBV10-3 and TRBJ1-3; D is ambiguous. This CDR3 spans 17 amino acids. Germline V gene sequence: CDR1 ENHRY, CDR2 SYGVKD. The V and J ends lost 6 bases and 0 bases respectively, with 18 bases between them. CDR3 loop: CAISPGHESRSGNTIYF. The CDR3 DNA sequence: TGTGCCATCAGCCCCGGGCACGAGTCCCGCTCTGGAAACACCATATATTTT.

J is TRBJ2-7 and V is TRBV4-1; D might be TRBD2 (7 bases). Trimming stripped 4 bases from V and 2 bases from J, with 18 bases between. Germline V gene data show CDR1 as MGHRA and CDR2 as YSYEKL. CDR3 length: 16 amino acids. CDR3 DNA sequence: TGCGCCAGCAGCCTAACTGTTACAGGGACTACCTACGAGCAGTACTTC. This encodes CASSLTVTGTTYEQYF.

Comment on this clone: The sample carries other DNA sequences with the same CDR3. The rearrangement links TRBV5-4 to TRBJ1-4; 8 nucleotides align to TRBD1. This CDR3 spans 14 amino acids. V shed 1 base, J shed 8 bases, and the junction held 4 bases outside the gene matches. Looked up from germline, CDR1 is SGHNT and CDR2 is YYREEE (reference sequence). The CDR3 region has the DNA TGTGCCAGCAGCTTGCAGGGGGCAGGGGAAAAACTGTTTTTT. Translation gives CASSLQGAGEKLFF.

J is TRBJ2-3 and V is TRBV7-2; a possible D gene is TRBD1 (6 bases). From germline, CDR1 is SGHTA and CDR2 FQGNSA. The CDR3 contains 14 residues. V was clipped by 5 bases and J by 8 bases, with 17 bases between them. The CDR3 region is CASSPSSGAGTQYF. For the CDR3, the DNA is TGTGCCAGCAGCCCTTCATCAGGGGCAGGTACGCAGTATTTT.

This clone was observed a handful of times. The rearrangement uses TRBV19 and TRBJ1-5; D is unresolved. The CDR3 spans 15 residues. CDR1 LNHDA and CDR2 SQIVND come from the germline V gene (reference sequence). Trimming took 0 bases from V and 3 from J, leaving 9 bases between them. The CDR3 nucleotides are TGTGCCAGTAGTATAGATTGGACTCCCAATCAGCCCCAGCATTTT. Encoded protein: CASSIDWTPNQPQHF.